This T cell receptor (beta chain) was identified in a study of blood T cell repertoires in COVID-19. Overall study: Acute-phase and convalescent COVID-19 samples originated in the United States, Italy and Spain.

V was pared by 6 bases and J by 5 bases, with 4 bases of the junction left unmatched. CDR1 and CDR2 (germline): MNHNY, SVGAGI (reference sequence). This CDR3 is 15 amino acids long. In the authors' workflow: Amplification from reference gene primers served as the basis for estimated nucleated cell counts. Only in-frame clones appear in the TCRdb table, and some are missing; sequencing was by immunoSEQ multiplex PCR. For V, J and clone size, that table is used; D and trimming come from the DNA. The table shows 29,000 or so clones, with around nine tenths occurring only once. Source material: peripheral blood. The origin of this receptor is a human donor in a cohort sampled during active COVID-19. The donor label of this sample is uncertain. The chain carries TRBV6-6 and TRBJ2-1; 13 nucleotides match TRBD2. For the CDR3, the DNA is TGTGCCAGCAGCCACGGACTAGCGGGAGACAATGAGCAGTTCTTC. Translated: CASSHGLAGDNEQFF.